The 15 T cell receptor beta chains in this list originate from one sample, sequenced in a study of beta chain features in type 1 diabetes (dated by TCRdb to between 2017 and 2018). Libraries came from the immunoSEQ multiplex PCR assay. The entire amount of isolated RNA was reverse transcribed using the High Capacity cDNA Reverse Transcription Kit, so the sequenced TCRB transcripts were expressed ones. The table was pulled from immuneACCESS by TCRdb, which kept in-frame rearrangements only. Such tables lose some clones; where checked, under half of the loss comes from unresolved V genes, and the rest has no known cause. The sample has more than 300,000 clones on record, 6.5% to 10% of them singletons. Roughly 0.44% of the sample is in the top ten clones. The sequencing input was central memory CD4+ T cells from blood. These receptors were collected from a young woman in good health.

This clone was counted between two and nine times. The chain carries TRBV7-9 and TRBJ2-7; 8 nucleotides agree with TRBD1. This CDR3 region has 14 residues. Germline V gives CDR1 SEHNR, CDR2 FQNEAQ (reference sequence). Germline trimming cut 5 bases from V and 5 bases from J; bases unmatched to any gene: 8. This CDR3 reads CASSAQGARNEQYF. The CDR3 DNA reads as TGTGCCAGCAGCGCGCAGGGGGCGCGGAACGAGCAGTACTTC.

Only a few counts were recorded for this clone. The J gene is TRBJ1-4, the V gene TRBV15; no clear D gene. The CDR3 has 13 amino acids. CDR1 is LNHNV, CDR2 YYDKDF, per germline (reference sequence). Trimming removed 6 bases from V and 6 bases from J, with 11 bases in between. CDR3 coding DNA: TGTGCCACCAGGCACGTAATAGATGAAAAACTGTTTTTT. Translated, it gives CATRHVIDEKLFF.

In this sample, this clone turned up once. The chain links TRBV9 to TRBJ2-3, with TRBD2 matching 9 bases. CDR3 length equals 15 residues. Germline values: CDR1 SGDLS, CDR2 YYNGEE. J gave up 4 bases and V 0 bases, and 3 bases lay outside the gene matches. For the CDR3, the DNA is TGTGCCAGCAGCGTAGCTAGCGGGACGGCAGATACGCAGTATTTT. Protein product: CASSVASGTADTQYF.

The V and J genes are TRBV5-4 and TRBJ2-5, with D possibly being TRBD1 (7 bases). Germline CDR1 reads SGHNT; CDR2 reads YYREEE (reference sequence). This CDR3 has 15 residues. The V end was cut by 0 bases, the J end by 2 bases, with 11 bases between. The CDR3 nucleotides are TGTGCCAGCAGCTTGGTTCAGGGGGGACAAGAGACCCAGTACTTC. It yields the protein CASSLVQGGQETQYF.

The chain combines TRBV19 with TRBJ2-3; 9 bases are a match to TRBD2. V shed 3 bases and J 5 bases; nucleotides not matched to a gene: 9. The CDR3 extends over 16 amino acids. The germline V gene encodes CDR1 LNHDA and CDR2 SQIVND (reference sequence). CDR3 coding DNA: TGTGCCAGTAGTATGGGACTAGCAGTCATCGGAGATACGCAGTATTTT. Translated: CASSMGLAVIGDTQYF.

The gene calls are TRBV11-2 and TRBJ2-7, with 9 nucleotides matching TRBD1. The trim removed 5 bases at V and 6 bases at J, leaving 11 bases unmatched. The CDR3 loop spans 15 amino acids. Germline values: CDR1 SGHAT, CDR2 FQNNGV. CDR3 sequence: CASSTAPGQGGEQYF. The CDR3 region has the DNA TGTGCCAGCAGCACGGCCCCGGGACAGGGTGGCGAGCAGTACTTC.

In its sample, this clone was seen a few times. This rearrangement joins TRBV25-1 to TRBJ1-1, with 9 nucleotides matching TRBD1. This CDR3 region has 17 residues. The germline V gene has CDR1 MGHDK and CDR2 SYGVNS. The V gene end was trimmed by 2 bases and the J gene end by 6 bases; junction bases not matched to a gene: 13. Here the CDR3 reads CASSEHQGTGFASEAFF. The DNA of the CDR3 is TGTGCCAGCAGTGAACATCAAGGGACAGGGTTTGCCTCTGAAGCTTTCTTT. Full variable domain (remainder filled in from reference TRBV25-1 and TRBJ1-1): EADIYQTPRYLVIGTGKKITLECSQTMGHDKMYWYQQDPGMELHLIHYSYGVNSTEKGDLSSESTVSRIRTEHFPLTLESARPSHTSQYLCASSEHQGTGFASEAFFGQGTRLTVV.

V usage is TRBV9 and J usage is TRBJ2-7, with 11 positions matching TRBD1. V gave up 4 bases and J gave up 6 bases; unmatched junction bases: 6. Germline-derived CDR1 and CDR2 are SGDLS and YYNGEE. The CDR3 spans 14 residues. The CDR3 here is CASSTRTGGSEQYF. CDR3 DNA sequence: TGTGCCAGCAGCACCCGGACAGGGGGCTCCGAGCAGTACTTC.

The V and J genes are TRBV5-8 and TRBJ2-3; D possibly matches TRBD1 or TRBD2 (6 bases each). This CDR3 spans 16 amino acids. Germline values: CDR1 SGHTS, CDR2 YDEGEE. V was trimmed by 5 bases and J by 3 bases, leaving 19 bases between them. The CDR3 DNA follows: TGTGCCAGCAGTGGAGGGACACGTGGGGTTACAGATACGCAGTATTTT. This encodes CASSGGTRGVTDTQYF.

The V and J genes are TRBV6-6 and TRBJ1-1; a possible D gene is TRBD1 (5 bases). Germline-derived CDR1 and CDR2 are MNHNY and SVGAGI (reference sequence). V gave up 8 bases and J gave up 7 bases, with 17 bases separating them. This CDR3 has 13 amino acids. DNA of the CDR3: TGTGCCAGCGTAAACGAGGGGTCGGATGAAGCTTTCTTT. As protein: CASVNEGSDEAFF.

CDR3 protein: CASSLQTGGVYEQYF. CDR3 DNA: TGCGCCAGCAGCCTCCAGACAGGGGGCGTTTACGAGCAGTACTTC. The V and J genes are TRBV5-1 and TRBJ2-7, with 10 bases aligning to TRBD1. Per germline, CDR1 SGHRS and CDR2 YFSETQ. V shed 4 bases and J 4 bases; nucleotides not matched to a gene: 8. CDR3 length: 15 amino acids.

This clone was picked up a small number of times. The gene calls are TRBV27 and TRBJ1-5; D is ambiguous. Trimming took 7 bases from V and 2 from J, leaving 6 bases between them. Germline CDR1 and CDR2: MNHEY and SMNVEV (reference sequence). CDR3 length: 12 residues. Here the CDR3 DNA reads TGTGCCAGCAAAGGAGGCAATCAGCCCCAGCATTTT. Amino acid sequence: CASKGGNQPQHF.

This clone was counted between two and nine times. The gene calls are TRBV19 and TRBJ2-7, with 8 bases lining up with TRBD1. Trimming removed 1 base from V and 5 bases from J; junction bases left unmatched: 4. This CDR3 has 14 amino acids. Germline V gene sequence: CDR1 LNHDA, CDR2 SQIVND (reference sequence). The CDR3 loop reads CASSIAQGVHEQYF. DNA of the CDR3: TGTGCCAGTAGTATAGCACAGGGGGTCCACGAGCAGTACTTC.

This clone has at least ten counts. Additional DNA sequences in this sample encode the identical CDR3. The DNA of the CDR3 is TGTGCCAGCAGCTTAGGAGTGGGAGATACGCAGTATTTT. Its translation is CASSLGVGDTQYF. The J gene is TRBJ2-3, the V gene TRBV7-2, with D hard to call. Germline CDR1 SGHTA, CDR2 FQGNSA. The CDR3 loop spans 13 amino acids. The ends were cut back, 1 base at V and 5 bases at J, with 7 bases in the middle.

This clone was observed a few times. This chain joins TRBV7-6 and TRBJ1-1; D is uncertain. CDR1 is SGHVS, CDR2 FNYEAQ, per germline. CDR3 length equals 15 residues. The V end lost 5 bases, the J end lost 1 base, and 14 bases lay between the germline ends. The chain's CDR3 is CASSRLSLGNTEAFF. DNA for the CDR3: TGTGCCAGCAGCCGCCTATCGTTAGGGAACACTGAAGCTTTCTTT. The full variable domain, its missing parts supplied by reference TRBV7-6 and TRBJ1-1, is GAGVSQSPRYKVTKRGQDVALRCDPISGHVSLYWYRQALGQGPEFLTYFNYEAQQDKSGLPNDRFSAERPEGSISTLTIQRTEQRDSAMYRCASSRLSLGNTEAFFGQGTRLTVV.